These 23 T cell receptor beta chains were all obtained from the same sample, sequenced in a study of OX40 agonist ivuxolimab in advanced cancers. The table came from immunoSEQ multiplex PCR; TCRdb's copy has only in-frame clones and leaves some out. The table lists roughly 98,000 clones, 70% to 85% of them singletons. The sample consisted of CD4+ or CD8+ T cells sorted from blood, taken in a trial of the OX40 agonist ivuxolimab. These TCRs come from an adult with an advanced solid tumor such as melanoma, head and neck, liver or kidney cancer.

This chain links TRBV19 with TRBJ1-3, with no clear D. The CDR3 consists of 15 residues. V gave up 6 bases and J gave up 0 bases, with 12 bases separating them. The V gene's germline CDR1 is LNHDA and CDR2 SQIVND (reference sequence). CDR3 amino acids: CASRVAQNSGNTIYF. The CDR3 region has the DNA TGTGCCAGTAGGGTCGCGCAGAACTCTGGAAACACCATATATTTT.

The sample holds a few counts of this clone. The rearrangement links TRBV5-1 to TRBJ2-4; 10 bases agree with TRBD1. The CDR3 is 18 residues long. The ends lost 0 bases at V and 2 bases at J; junction bases unmatched: 8. Germline CDR1 is SGHRS and CDR2 is YFSETQ. This CDR3 reads CASSLGGGTGAPKNIQYF. The CDR3 DNA sequence: TGCGCCAGCAGCTTGGGGGGAGGGACAGGGGCCCCCAAAAACATTCAGTACTTC.

The rearrangement joins TRBV7-2 to TRBJ1-1; D remains ambiguous. The CDR3 length is 11 residues. Trimming shortened V by 0 bases and J by 11 bases, and 7 bases separated the two germline ends. The V gene's germline CDR1 is SGHTA and CDR2 FQGNSA. In DNA, the CDR3 is TGTGCCAGCAGCTTAGCGGGTGGGGCTTTCTTT. It codes for CASSLAGGAFF.

This sequence joins TRBV28 and TRBJ2-7, with 8 bases fitting TRBD1. Losses at the gene ends were 6 bases for V and 4 bases for J; bases not matched to a gene: 11. Germline CDR1 MDHEN, CDR2 SYDVKM. CDR3 length equals 15 residues. The CDR3 DNA follows: TGTGCCAGCAGCCGACATCAGGGGGCGAGGTACGAGCAGTACTTC. This sequence encodes CASSRHQGARYEQYF.

This clone was seen a single time. This chain links TRBV4-1 with TRBJ2-3; D gene uncertain. Per germline, CDR1 MGHRA and CDR2 YSYEKL. The CDR3 is 16 amino acids. V was trimmed by 1 base and J by 4 bases, leaving 15 bases between them. CDR3 nucleotides: TGCGCCAGCAGCCAAGTAGGCCCTCGATGGGCAGATACGCAGTATTTT. Translated: CASSQVGPRWADTQYF.

The V call is TRBV4-2, the J call TRBJ1-4; D might be TRBD1 (6 bases). V lost 6 bases and J lost 3, with 14 bases in between. The CDR3 consists of 15 residues. The germline V gene encodes CDR1 LGHNA and CDR2 YNFKEQ. The CDR3 is CASSRAGQANEKLFF. The DNA of the CDR3 is TGTGCCAGCAGTAGGGCGGGACAAGCTAATGAAAAACTGTTTTTT.

The CDR3, as DNA: TGTGCCAGCCGTGGAGGGAGGACTGAAGCTTTCTTT. Encoded protein: CASRGGRTEAFF. The chain links TRBV28 to TRBJ1-1; D is uncertain. The germline V gene has CDR1 MDHEN and CDR2 SYDVKM. Between the trimmed V and J ends, which lost 8 bases and 5 bases, there was a span of 12 bases. The CDR3 has 12 residues. The complete variable domain, with remaining parts taken from reference TRBV28 and TRBJ1-1, reads DVKVTQSSRYLVKRTGEKVFLECVQDMDHENMFWYRQDPGLGLRLIYFSYDVKMKEKGDIPEGYSVSREKKERFSLILESASTNQTSMYLCASRGGRTEAFFGQGTRLTVV.

The J gene is TRBJ1-2, the V gene TRBV27; perhaps TRBD1 as D (5 bases). The CDR3 extends over 15 amino acids. The germline V gene encodes CDR1 MNHEY and CDR2 SMNVEV (reference sequence). V lost 6 bases to trimming and J lost 6 bases, with 20 bases between them. This CDR3 reads CASRHYNGREDGYTF. The CDR3 nucleotides read TGTGCCAGCAGACATTATAACGGCAGGGAGGATGGCTACACCTTC.

This clone has only a few counts. V and J are TRBV28 and TRBJ1-1; the D is unclear. Germline loops: CDR1 MDHEN, CDR2 SYDVKM. V lost 6 bases and J 3 bases, leaving 11 bases between the germline ends. This CDR3 region has 13 residues. CDR3 bases: TGTGCCAGCAGGCCGGGAGGCTACACTGAAGCTTTCTTT. Amino acid sequence: CASRPGGYTEAFF.

The CDR3 loop reads CASSPSLADTQYF. The CDR3 DNA is TGTGCCAGCAGTCCCTCACTGGCAGATACGCAGTATTTT. V usage is TRBV6-5 and J usage is TRBJ2-3; no definite D call. V gave up 5 bases and J gave up 4 bases, with 10 bases separating them. CDR3 length equals 13 residues. CDR1 is MNHEY, CDR2 SVGAGI, per germline.

The chain recombines TRBV30 with TRBJ1-5; no clear D gene. The CDR3 has 14 residues. The germline CDR1 and CDR2 sequences are GTSNPN and SVGIG (reference sequence). Trimming stripped 2 bases from V and 0 bases from J, with 8 bases between. The CDR3 region is CAWSRAYSNQPQHF. The DNA of the CDR3 is TGTGCCTGGAGTCGTGCCTATAGCAATCAGCCCCAGCATTTT. Drawing the rest from reference TRBV30 and TRBJ1-5, the complete variable domain is SQTIHQWPATLVQPVGSPLSLECTVEGTSNPNLYWYRQAAGRGLQLLFYSVGIGQISSEVPQNLSASRPQDRQFILSSKKLLLSDSGFYLCAWSRAYSNQPQHFGDGTRLSIL.

The chain is built from TRBV30 and TRBJ2-1; D perhaps matches TRBD1 (6 bases). V shed 4 bases and J shed 0 bases, with 7 bases lying between them. Germline values: CDR1 GTSNPN, CDR2 SVGIG (reference sequence). The length of the CDR3 is 13 residues. The CDR3 sequence: CAWNRASYNEQFF. In DNA, the CDR3 is TGTGCCTGGAACAGGGCCTCCTACAATGAGCAGTTCTTC.

This clone occurred once. J is TRBJ2-4 and V is TRBV4-2; D is unclear. Germline loops: CDR1 LGHNA, CDR2 YNFKEQ. Trimming took 1 base from V and 4 from J, leaving 8 bases between them. The CDR3 totals 14 residues. The CDR3 spells CASSQGAEKNIQYF. The CDR3 DNA reads TGTGCCAGCAGCCAAGGGGCAGAAAAAAACATTCAGTACTTC.

J is TRBJ1-1 and V is TRBV6-5, with D possibly TRBD1 on 6 matching bases. The CDR3 totals 14 residues. Looked up from germline, CDR1 is MNHEY and CDR2 is SVGAGI. Trimming removed 6 bases from V and 1 base from J, with 12 bases in between. This CDR3 is CASRLGQQNTEAFF. DNA for the CDR3: TGTGCCAGCAGACTGGGACAACAGAACACTGAAGCTTTCTTT.

The gene calls are TRBV9 and TRBJ1-6, with D perhaps TRBD1 (5 bases). The CDR3 runs 14 residues. Germline V CDR1 and CDR2: SGDLS, YYNGEE. V was cut by 0 bases and J by 14 bases, with 15 bases left in between. The CDR3 loop is CASSVDGGFMSLHF. In DNA form, the CDR3 reads TGTGCCAGCAGCGTAGATGGGGGTTTTATGTCCCTCCACTTT. The whole variable domain, remainder taken from reference TRBV9 and TRBJ1-6, is DSGVTQTPKHLITATGQRVTLRCSPRSGDLSVYWYQQSLDQGLQFLIQYYNGEERAKGNILERFSAQQFPDLHSELNLSSLELGDSALYFCASSVDGGFMSLHFGNGTRLTVT.

The chain is built from TRBV7-2 and TRBJ1-6, with a weak D call TRBD1 (6 bases). CDR1 is SGHTA, CDR2 FQGNSA, per germline. V gave up 5 bases and J gave up 10 bases, with 15 bases separating them. The CDR3 totals 14 residues. CDR3 loop: CASSVRGRESPLHF. In DNA, the CDR3 is TGTGCCAGCAGCGTCAGGGGAAGGGAATCACCCCTCCACTTT. Combining the CDR3 with reference TRBV7-2 and TRBJ1-6 gives the whole variable domain GAGVSQSPSNKVTEKGKDVELRCDPISGHTALYWYRQSLGQGLEFLIYFQGNSAPDKSGLPSDRFSAERTGGSVSTLTIQRTQQEDSAVYLCASSVRGRESPLHFGNGTRLTVT.

This clone came up a few times. The chain combines TRBV7-2 with TRBJ2-3; possibly TRBD2 for D (6 bases). CDR3 length: 16 amino acids. V lost 5 bases to trimming and J lost 0 bases, with 15 bases between them. Germline V gene data show CDR1 as SGHTA and CDR2 as FQGNSA. The CDR3 DNA follows: TGTGCCAGCAGCGTACCGGGACTGGTAAGCACAGATACGCAGTATTTT. Encoded protein: CASSVPGLVSTDTQYF.

In its sample, this clone was seen a few times. This chain joins TRBV14 and TRBJ2-1; D is perhaps TRBD2 (6 bases). Between the trimmed V and J ends, which lost 5 bases and 1 base, there was a span of 12 bases. Germline loops: CDR1 SGHDN, CDR2 FVKESK. This CDR3 contains 15 residues. In DNA form, the CDR3 reads TGTGCCAGCAGCACATCCGGGGGTTCCTACAATGAGCAGTTCTTC. It translates to CASSTSGGSYNEQFF. The full variable domain, in which reference TRBV14 and TRBJ2-1 provide the parts outside the CDR3, is EAGVTQFPSHSVIEKGQTVTLRCDPISGHDNLYWYRRVMGKEIKFLLHFVKESKQDESGMPNNRFLAERTGGTYSTLKVQPAELEDSGVYFCASSTSGGSYNEQFFGPGTRLTVL.

This CDR3 reads CASSYQGTVDGYTF. The CDR3 DNA reads TGTGCCAGCAGTTACCAGGGGACAGTGGATGGCTACACCTTC. The chain has TRBV6-6 and TRBJ1-2, with TRBD1 matching 7 bases. Germline V lookup: CDR1 MNHNY, CDR2 SVGAGI (reference sequence). Trimming took 2 bases from V and 6 from J; bases not matched to a gene: 6. The CDR3 totals 14 residues.

V usage is TRBV6-1 and J usage is TRBJ2-7, with D possibly matching TRBD2 (5 bases). Trimming removed 1 base at V and 2 bases at J, with 12 bases between. The germline gives CDR1 MNHNS, CDR2 SASEGT. There are 15 residues in the CDR3. CDR3 in DNA: TGTGCCAGCAGTGAAGTGCGGGCCAGAACCTACGAGCAGTACTTC. Encoded protein: CASSEVRARTYEQYF.

The chain joins TRBV11-2 to TRBJ1-1; 9 bases map to TRBD1. The V gene's germline CDR1 is SGHAT and CDR2 FQNNGV. This CDR3 is 14 amino acids long. V lost 4 bases to trimming and J lost 5 bases; unmatched junction nucleotides: 5. CDR3 sequence reads: CASSSGTGLTEAFF. The CDR3 DNA follows: TGTGCCAGCAGCTCGGGGACAGGGCTGACTGAAGCTTTCTTT.

This clone was seen once. V gene TRBV7-3 combines with J gene TRBJ2-2; D is ambiguous. The CDR3 spans 14 residues. CDR1 SGHTA and CDR2 FQGTGA come from the germline V gene. The ends were cut back, 1 base at V and 5 bases at J, with 8 bases in the middle. The CDR3: CASSLRALTGELFF. The CDR3 DNA sequence: TGTGCCAGCAGCTTAAGGGCTCTTACCGGGGAGCTGTTTTTT.

The chain joins TRBV7-6 to TRBJ1-1; TRBD1 matches at 7 bases. With 5 bases clipped from V and 1 base from J, the junction kept 10 bases outside the gene matches. Per germline, CDR1 SGHVS and CDR2 FNYEAQ. This CDR3 has 16 amino acids. CDR3 region: CASSPTVTGENTEAFF. The CDR3 nucleotides read TGTGCCAGCAGCCCAACAGTCACAGGGGAGAACACTGAAGCTTTCTTT.